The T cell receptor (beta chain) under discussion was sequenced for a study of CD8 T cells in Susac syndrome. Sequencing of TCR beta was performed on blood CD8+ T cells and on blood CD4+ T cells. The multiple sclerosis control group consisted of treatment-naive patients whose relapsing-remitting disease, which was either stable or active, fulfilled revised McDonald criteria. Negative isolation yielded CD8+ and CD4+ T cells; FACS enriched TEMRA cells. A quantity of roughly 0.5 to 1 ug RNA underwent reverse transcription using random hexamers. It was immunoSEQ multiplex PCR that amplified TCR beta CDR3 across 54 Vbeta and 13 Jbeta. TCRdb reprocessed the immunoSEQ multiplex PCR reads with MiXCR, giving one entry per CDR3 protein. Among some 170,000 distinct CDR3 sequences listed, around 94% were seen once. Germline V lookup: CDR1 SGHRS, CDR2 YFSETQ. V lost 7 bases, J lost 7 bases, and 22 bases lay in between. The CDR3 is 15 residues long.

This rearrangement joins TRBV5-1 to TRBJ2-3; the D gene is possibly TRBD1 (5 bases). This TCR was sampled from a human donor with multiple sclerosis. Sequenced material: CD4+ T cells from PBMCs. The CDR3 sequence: CASRQDTTNMNTQYF. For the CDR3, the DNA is TGCGCCAGCCGCCAGGACACCACGAACATGAATACGCAGTATTTT.